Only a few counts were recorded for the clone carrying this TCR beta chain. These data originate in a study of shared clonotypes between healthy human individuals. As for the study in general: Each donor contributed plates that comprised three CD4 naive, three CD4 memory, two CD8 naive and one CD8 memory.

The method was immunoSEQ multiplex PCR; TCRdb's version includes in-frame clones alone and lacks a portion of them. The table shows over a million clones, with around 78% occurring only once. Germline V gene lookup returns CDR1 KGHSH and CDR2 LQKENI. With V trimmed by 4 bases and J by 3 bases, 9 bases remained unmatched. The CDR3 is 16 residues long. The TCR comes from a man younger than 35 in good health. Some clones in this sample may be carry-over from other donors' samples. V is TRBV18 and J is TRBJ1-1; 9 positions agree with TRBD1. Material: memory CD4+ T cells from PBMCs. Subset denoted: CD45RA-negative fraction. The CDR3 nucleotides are TGTGCCAGCTCACGGTACAGGGGGCCCCAGGACACTGAAGCTTTCTTT. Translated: CASSRYRGPQDTEAFF.